Listed here are 14 T cell receptor beta chains from one sample, sequenced in a study of blood T cell repertoires in COVID-19. TCRdb keeps only in-frame clones here, not all; method: immunoSEQ multiplex PCR. Among more than 65,000 clones listed, 82% were seen once. Sequencing input: peripheral blood. The receptors were gathered from a human donor in a cohort sampled during active COVID-19.

This clone was recorded a few times. This chain connects TRBV5-8 to TRBJ1-2, with a weak D call TRBD1 (5 bases). Between the trimmed V and J ends, which lost 5 bases and 4 bases, there was a span of 12 bases. Germline lookup yields CDR1 SGHTS and CDR2 YDEGEE. CDR3 length: 13 amino acids. The CDR3 DNA is TGTGCCAGCAGGATTACAGGAAGCTATGGCTACACCTTC. As protein: CASRITGSYGYTF.

The rearrangement joins TRBV7-9 to TRBJ1-5, with 7 bases identical to TRBD1. This CDR3 has 15 residues. The junction had 2 bases not matched to a gene; V was cut back by 1 base and J by 2 bases. CDR1 SEHNR and CDR2 FQNEAQ come from the germline V gene (reference sequence). DNA for the CDR3: TGTGCCAGCAGCTTAGGTACAGGGGGCAATCAGCCCCAGCATTTT. Amino acids: CASSLGTGGNQPQHF.

The chain joins TRBV11-2 to TRBJ2-7; D is perhaps TRBD1 (5 bases). CDR3 length equals 13 residues. Germline CDR1 and CDR2: SGHAT and FQNNGV. V was shortened by 0 bases and J by 7 bases, with 10 bases between the two germline ends. The CDR3 bases are TGTGCCAGCAGCTTAGAAAGGGGTGGGGAGCAGTACTTC. The encoded protein is CASSLERGGEQYF.

The table lists this clone with a count of one. This chain joins TRBV29-1 and TRBJ1-2; perhaps TRBD1 as D (6 bases). The CDR3 contains 13 residues. The germline V and J ends were trimmed by 7 bases and 4 bases, with 16 bases remaining between them. Germline assignment: CDR1 SQVTM and CDR2 ANQGSEA. This CDR3 reads CSAGQQRAYGYTF. For the CDR3, the DNA is TGCAGCGCAGGACAGCAAAGAGCCTATGGCTACACCTTC.

V gene TRBV4-2 combines with J gene TRBJ2-7; D is unclear. The CDR3 spans 16 residues. The germline V and J ends were trimmed by 0 bases and 0 bases, with 12 bases remaining between them. Germline V gene sequence: CDR1 LGHNA, CDR2 YNFKEQ. This CDR3 is CASSQDKLLFSYEQYF. The CDR3 region has the DNA TGTGCCAGCAGCCAAGATAAATTACTCTTCTCCTACGAGCAGTACTTC.

The chain uses TRBV6-5 and TRBJ1-2; weak D call: TRBD1 (6 bases). The V and J ends lost 5 bases and 4 bases respectively, with 14 bases between them. Germline V gives CDR1 MNHEY, CDR2 SVGAGI. The CDR3 runs 14 residues. The CDR3 protein is CASSQPGHSYGYTF. CDR3 sequence (DNA): TGTGCCAGCAGTCAGCCGGGACATAGCTATGGCTACACCTTC.

On this clone itself: A much larger clone differs from this one at a single base, so this may be a read error. The J gene is TRBJ2-2, the V gene TRBV5-1; tentatively, D is TRBD1 (5 bases). Germline lookup yields CDR1 SGHRS and CDR2 YFSETQ. Trimming removed 0 bases from V and 6 bases from J, with 6 bases in between. The CDR3 is 13 residues long. Here the CDR3 reads CASSLAGPGELFF. In DNA form, the CDR3 reads TGCGCCAGCAGCTTGGCAGGGCCCGGGGAGCTGTTTTTT.

The gene calls are TRBV5-6 and TRBJ1-2, with a tentative D call TRBD1 (5 bases). The V and J ends lost 0 bases and 2 bases respectively, with 5 bases between them. CDR3 size: 13 residues. From germline, CDR1 is SGHDT and CDR2 YYEEEE. CDR3 in amino acids: CASSLGQNYGYTF. The CDR3 DNA sequence: TGTGCCAGCAGCTTGGGACAGAACTATGGCTACACCTTC.

This chain links TRBV2 with TRBJ1-5, with 9 bases matching TRBD1. The junction had 4 bases not matched to a gene; V was cut back by 4 bases and J by 6 bases. The germline V gene has CDR1 SNHLY and CDR2 FYNNEI. The CDR3 loop spans 14 amino acids. CDR3 residues: CASSVGQGSQPQHF. CDR3 in DNA: TGTGCCAGCAGTGTCGGACAGGGGAGTCAGCCCCAGCATTTT. The full variable domain, in which reference TRBV2 and TRBJ1-5 provide the parts outside the CDR3, is EPEVTQTPSHQVTQMGQEVILRCVPISNHLYFYWYRQILGQKVEFLVSFYNNEISEKSEIFDDQFSVERPDGSNFTLKIRSTKLEDSAMYFCASSVGQGSQPQHFGDGTRLSIL.

The rearrangement links TRBV23-1 to TRBJ1-5; D is unresolved. TRBV23-1 is flagged as an ORF with uncertain function. Trimming took off 3 bases at V and 5 bases at J, with 17 bases between the two ends. The CDR3 runs 16 residues. Written as DNA, the CDR3 is TGCGCCAGCAGTCACCGACATCCCCCGAGGGATCAGCCCCAGCATTTT. It specifies CASSHRHPPRDQPQHF.

V gene TRBV19 combines with J gene TRBJ1-2; TRBD1 matches at 8 bases. The trim removed 3 bases at V and 0 bases at J, leaving 6 bases unmatched. The CDR3 is 16 residues long. Germline V gene sequence: CDR1 LNHDA, CDR2 SQIVND (reference sequence). CDR3 coding DNA: TGTGCCAGTAGTATTCGACAGGGGCAAGCTAACTATGGCTACACCTTC. As protein: CASSIRQGQANYGYTF.

The sample holds one count of this clone. V is TRBV12-3 or TRBV12-4 and J is TRBJ1-5, with TRBD1 matching over 8 bases. With V trimmed by 3 bases and J by 6 bases, 1 base remained unmatched. The CDR3 runs 13 residues. The CDR3 DNA reads TGTGCCAGCAGTTTCGACAGGGGTCAGCCCCAGCATTTT. It specifies CASSFDRGQPQHF.

This clone has only one observation. This sequence joins TRBV4-1 and TRBJ1-2; 8 bases line up with TRBD1. Germline V gene sequence: CDR1 MGHRA, CDR2 YSYEKL. The CDR3 has 16 amino acids. J was trimmed by 1 base and V by 1 base; bases with no gene match: 5. This CDR3 is CASSQARQGNNYGYTF. DNA for the CDR3: TGCGCCAGCAGCCAAGCCAGACAGGGGAATAACTATGGCTACACCTTC.

The CDR3 nucleotides are TGTGCCAGCAGCTTGGGTCGGGGGACCCAGTACTTC. Translation: CASSLGRGTQYF. The J gene is TRBJ2-5, the V gene TRBV7-3, with D perhaps matching TRBD2 (5 bases). Germline values: CDR1 SGHTA, CDR2 FQGTGA. The CDR3 extends over 12 amino acids. V dropped 3 bases and J dropped 7 bases, with 9 bases sitting between them.